The sequence of this T cell receptor beta chain was determined in a study of blood T cell repertoires in COVID-19. TCRdb's table, derived via immunoSEQ multiplex PCR, lists solely in-frame clones and lacks some. The repertoire has fewer than 40,000 clones, around 85% of them found once; the top ten carry approximately 14%. V was clipped by 6 bases and J by 6 bases, with 8 bases between them. The germline V gene has CDR1 MGHDK and CDR2 SYGVNS. This CDR3 has 11 residues. The chain recombines TRBV25-1 with TRBJ1-2; no firm D call. The sequenced sample was peripheral blood. This sequence originates from a human donor in a cohort sampled during active COVID-19. The DNA of the CDR3 is TGTGCCAGCAGCCTAGTCGATGGCTACACCTTC. Amino acid sequence: CASSLVDGYTF.